Below are 5 T cell receptor beta chains sequenced from a single sample in a study of T-cell reconstitution after alpha-beta-depleted transplantation in children. The TCRbeta library was prepared with unique molecular identifiers. TCRdb ran MiXCR on the PCR reads and lists one entry per CDR3 protein. The sample records around 600,000 distinct CDR3 sequences, roughly 15% being singletons. The material sequenced was PBMCs from the stem cell graft donor, taken from the stem cell graft. The receptors were sampled from a human donor who donated a stem cell graft to a child with acute myeloid leukemia.

In this sample, this clonotype turned up a few times. The chain links TRBV20-1 to TRBJ1-1, with a weak D call TRBD1 (5 bases). V was cut by 0 bases and J by 8 bases, with 16 bases left in between. The CDR3 covers 14 residues. Germline assignment: CDR1 DFQATT and CDR2 SNEGSKA (reference sequence). Here the CDR3 reads CSARDPRLPGEAFF. CDR3 coding DNA: TGCAGTGCTAGAGACCCCAGGCTCCCAGGGGAAGCTTTCTTT.

This clonotype was seen many times. The chain has TRBV20-1 and TRBJ2-1; no clear D gene. V was cut by 0 bases and J by 3 bases, with 15 bases left in between. The CDR3 consists of 16 residues. The germline V gene has CDR1 DFQATT and CDR2 SNEGSKA (reference sequence). The CDR3 region is CSARDTAASVYNEQFF. The DNA for the CDR3 is TGCAGTGCTAGAGATACGGCAGCCTCCGTCTACAATGAGCAGTTCTTC.

Ten or more counts support this clonotype. The genes are TRBV15 and TRBJ1-2; no firm D call. The germline gives CDR1 LNHNV, CDR2 YYDKDF (reference sequence). Trimming removed 0 bases from V and 1 base from J, with 15 bases in between. There are 17 residues in the CDR3. CDR3 nucleotide sequence: TGTGCCACCAGCAGAGATAGGGCCAAACGTATTAACTATGGCTACACCTTC. Its translation is CATSRDRAKRINYGYTF.

The chain uses TRBV7-9 and TRBJ2-7; D is unclear. The CDR3 is made up of 13 amino acids. Deletions cut 3 bases from V and 0 bases from J, with 6 bases between. Germline V gives CDR1 SEHNR, CDR2 FQNEAQ (reference sequence). The CDR3 DNA sequence: TGTGCCAGCAGCTTGATAGGCTCCTACGAGCAGTACGTC. This gives the protein CASSLIGSYEQYV.

A few counts support this clonotype. The rearrangement uses TRBV12-3 or TRBV12-4 and TRBJ2-3; no reliable D call. This CDR3 comprises 12 residues. Trimming cost V 5 bases and J 5 bases, with 8 bases left between them. CDR3 sequence (DNA): TGTGCCAGCAGTCCCCTAAGAGATACGCAGTATTTT. Its translation is CASSPLRDTQYF.